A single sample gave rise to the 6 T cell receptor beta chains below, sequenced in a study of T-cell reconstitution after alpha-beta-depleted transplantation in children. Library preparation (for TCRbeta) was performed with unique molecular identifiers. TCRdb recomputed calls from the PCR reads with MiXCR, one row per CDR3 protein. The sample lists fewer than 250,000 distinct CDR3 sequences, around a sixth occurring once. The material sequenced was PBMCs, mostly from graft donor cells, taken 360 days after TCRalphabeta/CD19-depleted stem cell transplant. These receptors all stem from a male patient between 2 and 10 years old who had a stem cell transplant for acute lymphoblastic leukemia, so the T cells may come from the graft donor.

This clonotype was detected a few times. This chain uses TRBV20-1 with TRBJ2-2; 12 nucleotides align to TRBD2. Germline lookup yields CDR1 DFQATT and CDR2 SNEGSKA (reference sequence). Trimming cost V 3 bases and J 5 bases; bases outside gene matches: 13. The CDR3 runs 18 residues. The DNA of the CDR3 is TGCAGTGCTAGCTATCTTCCCGGACTAGCGGGATGGACCGGGGAGCTGTTTTTT. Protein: CSASYLPGLAGWTGELFF.

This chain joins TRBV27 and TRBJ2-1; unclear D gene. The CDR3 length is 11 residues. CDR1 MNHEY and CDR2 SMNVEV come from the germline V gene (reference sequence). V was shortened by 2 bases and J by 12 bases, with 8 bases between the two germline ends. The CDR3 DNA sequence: TGTGCCAGCAGTTTACCCCCTGCGCAGTTCTTC. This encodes CASSLPPAQFF.

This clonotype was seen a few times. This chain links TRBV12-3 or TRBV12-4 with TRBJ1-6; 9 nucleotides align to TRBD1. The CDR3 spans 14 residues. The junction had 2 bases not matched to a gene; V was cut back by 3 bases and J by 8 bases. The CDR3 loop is CASSFGTGYSPLHF. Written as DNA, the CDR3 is TGTGCCAGCAGTTTTGGGACAGGGTATTCACCCCTCCACTTT.

The CDR3 DNA reads TGCGCCAGCAGCCAAGTTCATGGGGTGTCTCAGCCCCAGCATTTT. Translating it yields CASSQVHGVSQPQHF. This chain links TRBV4-3 with TRBJ1-5; D not certain. The CDR3 is 15 amino acids. Trimming shortened V by 1 base and J by 6 bases, and 13 bases separated the two germline ends. Germline V gene data show CDR1 as LGHNA and CDR2 as YSLEER.

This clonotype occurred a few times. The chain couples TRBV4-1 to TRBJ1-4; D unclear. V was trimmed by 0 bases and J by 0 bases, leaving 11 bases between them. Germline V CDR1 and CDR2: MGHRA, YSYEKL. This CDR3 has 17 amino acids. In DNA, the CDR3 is TGCGCCAGCAGCCAAGATAAATGGGATGCAACTAATGAAAAACTGTTTTTT. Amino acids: CASSQDKWDATNEKLFF.

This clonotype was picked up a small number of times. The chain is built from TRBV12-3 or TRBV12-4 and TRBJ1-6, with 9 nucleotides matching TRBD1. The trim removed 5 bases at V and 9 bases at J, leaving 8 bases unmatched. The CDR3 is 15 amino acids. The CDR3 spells CASSPGQGPTSPLHF. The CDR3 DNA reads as TGTGCCAGCAGTCCCGGACAGGGGCCGACTTCACCCCTCCACTTT.